These 21 T cell receptor beta chains share one sample of origin, sequenced in a study of T cells in Graves' hyperthyroidism and ophthalmopathy. TCR beta CDR3 regions were amplified from RNA transcripts. The HTBI set primed first-round TCR CDR3 RT-PCR. TCRdb independently ran MiXCR on the multiplex PCR reads; one entry per CDR3 protein. Found here are 600,000 to 800,000 distinct CDR3 sequences, roughly a third of them singletons; the top ten hold about a third. The sample was blood. Receptor source: a woman in her thirties or forties with Graves' hyperthyroidism.

This clonotype was observed at least ten times. The gene calls are TRBV7-2 and TRBJ1-5, with TRBD1 matching 8 bases. J lost 0 bases, V lost 6 bases, and 4 bases had no gene match. Germline-derived CDR1 and CDR2 are SGHTA and FQGNSA. The CDR3 is 15 amino acids. CDR3 residues: CASRRQGFSNQPQHF. CDR3 DNA: TGTGCCAGCAGGAGACAGGGGTTTAGCAATCAGCCCCAGCATTTT.

This clonotype was picked up a small number of times. The V gene is TRBV5-8, the J gene TRBJ1-5; 8 nucleotides line up with TRBD1. The CDR3 sequence is 16 residues long. CDR1 SGHTS and CDR2 YDEGEE come from the germline V gene. Unmatched junction bases numbered 9, after V lost 3 bases and J lost 4 bases. The CDR3 sequence is CASSYTGQGINQPQHF. The CDR3 nucleotides read TGTGCCAGCAGCTACACCGGACAGGGAATTAATCAGCCCCAGCATTTT.

This clonotype has just a few counts. The chain employs TRBV4-3 and TRBJ2-7, with 9 bases matching TRBD2. CDR1 is LGHNA, CDR2 YSLEER, per germline. CDR3 length: 16 residues. The trim removed 0 bases at V and 3 bases at J, leaving 6 bases unmatched. The CDR3 nucleotides read TGCGCCAGCAGCCAAGATTTGACTAGCGGACACTACGAGCAGTACTTC. Amino acid sequence: CASSQDLTSGHYEQYF.

The rearrangement uses TRBV27 and TRBJ1-4; D ambiguous. The CDR3 runs to 15 residues. CDR1 and CDR2 from the germline V gene are MNHEY and SMNVEV (reference sequence). Trimming took off 5 bases at V and 3 bases at J, with 13 bases between the two ends. CDR3: CASSEFREANEKLFF. As DNA, the CDR3 is TGTGCCAGCAGTGAATTCCGGGAGGCTAATGAAAAACTGTTTTTT.

In the case of this clonotype: A much bigger clone sits one base away, suggesting this may be a read error. The chain joins TRBV7-9 to TRBJ2-2; TRBD1 matches 9 bases. V was pared by 4 bases and J by 3 bases, with 3 bases of the junction left unmatched. This CDR3 has 15 amino acids. Germline V lookup: CDR1 SEHNR, CDR2 FQNEAQ (reference sequence). DNA for the CDR3: TGTGCCAGCAGCTCGACAGGGGGGGACACCGGGGAGCTGTTTTTT. Protein: CASSSTGGDTGELFF. Using reference TRBV7-9 and TRBJ2-2 for the parts outside the CDR3, the full variable domain is DTGVSQNPRHKITKRGQNVTFRCDPISEHNRLYWYRQTLGQGPEFLTYFQNEAQLEKSRLLSDRFSAERPKGSFSTLEIQRTEQGDSAMYLCASSSTGGDTGELFFGEGSRLTVL.

This rearrangement joins TRBV5-1 to TRBJ2-7; no reliable D call. The germline gives CDR1 SGHRS, CDR2 YFSETQ. Trimming took off 4 bases at V and 1 base at J, with 18 bases between the two ends. The CDR3 runs 16 residues. The chain's CDR3 is CASSPSSVPRSYEQYF. Here the CDR3 DNA reads TGCGCCAGCAGCCCATCGTCCGTCCCAAGATCCTACGAGCAGTACTTC.

In this sample, this clonotype turned up once. Because the CDR3 is missing its conserved closing phenylalanine or tryptophan, this is likely a read error. The chain uses TRBV4-1 and TRBJ2-2; 11 bases are shared with TRBD1. The junction had 4 bases not matched to a gene; V was cut back by 5 bases and J by 5 bases. This CDR3 is built from 15 residues. The germline V gene has CDR1 MGHRA and CDR2 YSYEKL. The CDR3: CASSWGQGETGELFL. The CDR3 DNA reads as TGCGCCAGCAGCTGGGGACAGGGGGAAACCGGGGAGCTGTTTCTT.

The CDR3 protein is CASGFPLSGLGYTF. The DNA for the CDR3 is TGTGCTAGTGGTTTTCCCCTTTCAGGGTTGGGCTACACCTTC. This chain joins TRBV12-5 and TRBJ1-2; possible D gene TRBD1, 5 bases. The V gene lost 3 bases and the J gene lost 8 bases, with 16 bases spanning the gap. The CDR3 is 14 residues long. Germline V gives CDR1 LGHNT, CDR2 FRNRAP. Based on the CDR3 plus reference TRBV12-5 and TRBJ1-2, the full variable domain is DARVTQTPRHKVTEMGQEVTMRCQPILGHNTVFWYRQTMMQGLELLAYFRNRAPLDDSGMPKDRFSAEMPDATLATLKIQPSEPRDSAVYFCASGFPLSGLGYTFGSGTRLTVV.

At least ten counts were recorded for this clonotype. The chain joins TRBV25-1 to TRBJ2-5, with 15 nucleotides matching TRBD2. V trimming: 8 bases; J trimming: 5 bases; junction bases outside the gene matches: 0. Germline values: CDR1 MGHDK, CDR2 SYGVNS. The CDR3 is made up of 13 amino acids. The CDR3: CASGLAGGETQYF. As DNA, the CDR3 is TGTGCCAGCGGACTAGCGGGAGGGGAGACCCAGTACTTC.

The chain recombines TRBV9 with TRBJ1-4; D remains unclear. Trimming took off 0 bases at V and 0 bases at J, with 12 bases between the two ends. Germline values: CDR1 SGDLS, CDR2 YYNGEE. The CDR3 totals 17 residues. The CDR3 here is CASSVELAPTTNEKLFF. In DNA, the CDR3 is TGTGCCAGCAGCGTAGAGTTGGCACCGACAACTAATGAAAAACTGTTTTTT.

V usage is TRBV20-1 and J usage is TRBJ1-2; possibly TRBD1 for D (6 bases). The V and J ends lost 7 bases and 0 bases respectively, with 15 bases between them. Germline V gene sequence: CDR1 DFQATT, CDR2 SNEGSKA (reference sequence). The CDR3 length is 14 residues. The CDR3 region has the DNA TGCAGTGAAGAGTCAGGGGAAACTAACTATGGCTACACCTTC. Translation: CSEESGETNYGYTF.

The table lists this clonotype with many counts. The chain carries TRBV7-3 and TRBJ2-7; TRBD2 matches 7 bases. This CDR3 has 12 amino acids. CDR1 is SGHTA, CDR2 FQGTGA, per germline. V lost 3 bases and J lost 6; bases outside the gene matches: 2. Here the CDR3 DNA reads TGTGCCAGCAGCTTTCCGGGGGGCGAGCAGTACTTC. The encoded protein is CASSFPGGEQYF.

The V gene is TRBV7-2, the J gene TRBJ2-7; 7 bases are a match to TRBD2. This CDR3 comprises 14 residues. CDR1 SGHTA and CDR2 FQGNSA come from the germline V gene. V shed 6 bases, J shed 8 bases, and the junction held 13 bases outside the gene matches. The CDR3 spells CASRPSWGGVKQYF. The CDR3, as DNA: TGTGCCAGCAGACCTAGTTGGGGGGGGGTTAAGCAGTACTTC.

This clonotype was observed many times. The V and J genes are TRBV5-4 and TRBJ1-1; 7 nucleotides line up with TRBD1. Germline trimming cut 4 bases from V and 4 bases from J; bases unmatched to any gene: 7. Germline assignment: CDR1 SGHNT and CDR2 YYREEE (reference sequence). The CDR3 runs to 14 residues. The CDR3 sequence is CASSRTGVGTEAFF. CDR3 coding DNA: TGTGCCAGCAGCCGTACAGGGGTTGGCACTGAAGCTTTCTTT.

In this sample, this clonotype turned up many times. The V and J genes are TRBV29-1 and TRBJ1-2, with TRBD1 matching over 7 bases. This CDR3 has 13 residues. CDR1 and CDR2 (germline): SQVTM, ANQGSEA. V lost 4 bases to trimming and J lost 5 bases; unmatched junction nucleotides: 7. CDR3 nucleotide sequence: TGCAGCGTTGGAGACAGGGCAAGATATGGCTACACCTTC. Translation gives CSVGDRARYGYTF.

The V and J genes are TRBV6-5 and TRBJ1-1, with D unresolved. V lost 2 bases to trimming and J lost 0 bases, with 10 bases between them. This CDR3 is 15 amino acids long. CDR1 and CDR2 from the germline V gene are MNHEY and SVGAGI. CDR3 in amino acids: CASSYGPTVNTEAFF. CDR3 DNA sequence: TGTGCCAGCAGTTACGGCCCTACAGTGAACACTGAAGCTTTCTTT.

This clonotype was observed a few times. The rearrangement links TRBV12-3 or TRBV12-4 to TRBJ2-2; 11 bases map to TRBD2. The CDR3 sequence is 16 residues long. V shed 6 bases and J 4 bases; nucleotides not matched to a gene: 7. The CDR3 region is CASSLGLAGLTGELFF. The DNA for the CDR3 is TGTGCCAGCAGCCTTGGACTAGCGGGCCTCACCGGGGAGCTGTTTTTT.

This clonotype showed up just a few times. V and J are TRBV27 and TRBJ2-5, with D unclear. Germline loops: CDR1 MNHEY, CDR2 SMNVEV (reference sequence). V lost 4 bases, J lost 5 bases, and 11 bases lay in between. CDR3 length: 13 amino acids. CDR3 coding DNA: TGTGCCAGCAGTTCATCGGGTGGGGAGACCCAGTACTTC. This codes for CASSSSGGETQYF.

V and J are TRBV6-2 or TRBV6-3 and TRBJ1-4, with 9 nucleotides matching TRBD1. The V gene's germline CDR1 is MNHEY and CDR2 SVGEGT. The J segment lost 8 bases and the V segment lost 9 bases, leaving 19 bases of the junction unmatched. This CDR3 has 17 residues. The DNA for the CDR3 is TGTGCCAGTCAACCGGGACAGGGCGGTCGTCGAGAAGAAAAACTGTTTTTT. Its protein is CASQPGQGGRREEKLFF.

This clonotype was recorded many times. This rearrangement joins TRBV7-7 to TRBJ2-2; D is perhaps TRBD1 (5 bases). The CDR3 consists of 12 residues. Germline loops: CDR1 SSHAT, CDR2 FNYEAQ (reference sequence). Trimming took off 11 bases at V and 1 base at J, with 8 bases between the two ends. The CDR3 protein is CAYRQNTGELFF. The CDR3 DNA reads as TGTGCCTACAGGCAGAACACCGGGGAGCTGTTTTTT.

Many counts were recorded for this clonotype. CDR3 nucleotide sequence: TGTGCCAGCAGCACCCCGAACCTCGGTCCCACTGAAGCTTTCTTT. Protein sequence: CASSTPNLGPTEAFF. The chain employs TRBV7-9 and TRBJ1-1; D is unresolved. Per the germline V gene, CDR1 is SEHNR and CDR2 is FQNEAQ (reference sequence). Trimming took off 5 bases at V and 4 bases at J, with 17 bases between the two ends. This CDR3 is 15 amino acids long.